The TCR beta chain under discussion was sequenced for a study of cytomegalovirus exposure and HLA in healthy donors. Clones were sequenced by immunoSEQ multiplex PCR, and TCRdb holds only the in-frame ones, with some missing. The sample holds 150,000 to 200,000 clones, roughly 86% seen once. The specimen was PBMCs. The receptor was isolated from a man aged 30 to 39 in good health and CMV-seropositive.

CDR3: CASSLLELPGLAGGRGEQFF. The CDR3 DNA is TGTGCCAGCAGCCTCCTGGAACTCCCGGGACTAGCGGGGGGGCGGGGTGAGCAGTTCTTC. The chain carries TRBV13 and TRBJ2-1; 16 bases are shared with TRBD2. The CDR3 has 20 amino acids. With 5 bases clipped from V and 9 bases from J, the junction kept 19 bases outside the gene matches. CDR1 PRHDT and CDR2 FYEKMQ come from the germline V gene (reference sequence). The variable domain in full, with the rest retrieved from reference TRBV13 and TRBJ2-1, is AAGVIQSPRHLIKEKRETATLKCYPIPRHDTVYWYQQGPGQDPQFLISFYEKMQSDKGSIPDRFSAQQFSDYHSELNMSSLELGDSALYFCASSLLELPGLAGGRGEQFFGPGTRLTVL.